Sequencing of this T cell receptor beta chain was carried out in a study of control samples from healthy donors and cancer patients. Germline CDR1 and CDR2: SGHNT and YENEEA. V dropped 6 bases and J dropped 2 bases, with 19 bases sitting between them. The CDR3 sequence is 16 residues long. Sequenced by immunoSEQ multiplex PCR; TCRdb stores in-frame clones only, minus some. In the table there are about 100,000 clones, around 88% of which are singletons. The sequenced material came from blood. The chain has TRBV11-3 and TRBJ1-2; D is ambiguous. The origin of this receptor is a man aged 25 to 40 in good health. The CDR3 DNA follows: TGTGCCAGCAGTTACCCCGTAGGCAGGCCCAACTATGGCTACACCTTC. It codes for CASSYPVGRPNYGYTF.